This TCR beta chain comes out of a study of cytomegalovirus exposure and HLA in healthy donors. PCR amplification relied on 60 Vbeta primers (plus 13 Jbeta primers). Sequencing was performed with immunoSEQ multiplex PCR; in TCRdb, only in-frame clones are kept and a portion is missing. Seen here are approximately 70,000 clones, approximately 70% observed once, and the top ten hold more than 7.5%. This CDR3 has 14 amino acids. V lost 5 bases and J lost 5, with 15 bases in between. CDR1 and CDR2 from the germline V gene are SEHNR and FQNEAQ (reference sequence). V is TRBV7-9 and J is TRBJ1-2; D is uncertain. This clonotype was sampled from a woman in her forties or fifties in good health and CMV-seropositive. Sequencing was done on a sample of PBMCs. CDR3 sequence (DNA): TGTGCCAGCAGCCCTTGGTCCAGTCCATATGGCTACACCTTC. It codes for CASSPWSSPYGYTF.